This is a list of T cell receptor beta chains from one sample in a study of blood T cell repertoires in COVID-19. The protocol was immunoSEQ multiplex PCR, while the TCRdb copy is restricted to in-frame clones and leaves out a portion. The sample yields 150,000 to 200,000 clones, nearly 85% seen once. Specimen: peripheral blood. The source of these receptors is a woman in her twenties or thirties with acute or convalescent COVID-19. Each CDR3 is given with its conserved first and last residue. Fields, in order: D gene, clone size, V gene, J gene, CDR3 DNA, CDR3 protein. D genes are given only for firm matches. Clone size, where shown, is once, few, many, or a class for clones that have expanded.

TRBD1	NA	TRBV7-9	TRBJ1-2	TGTGCCAGCAGCTTGGGACAGGGAGAGGGCTACACCTTC	CASSLGQGEGYTF
NA	NA	TRBV28	TRBJ1-2	TGTGCCACTCAAAATAGAGTAGACACCTTC	CATQNRVDTF
TRBD2	NA	TRBV27	TRBJ2-7	TGTGCCAGTCGGACTAGCGGAACCTACGAGCAGTACTTC	CASRTSGTYEQYF
NA	NA	TRBV28	TRBJ1-2	TGTGCCAGCAGCTTGCACCACGACGGGAAGTACACCTTC	CASSLHHDGKYTF
TRBD1	many	TRBV28	TRBJ1-2	TGTGCCAGCAGCCCTTCCGGGACAGGCTATGGCTACACCTTC	CASSPSGTGYGYTF
TRBD1	NA	TRBV7-9	TRBJ1-1	TGTGCCAGCAGCATCGGACAGGGGGTAAGGACTGAAGCTTTCTTT	CASSIGQGVRTEAFF
TRBD2	NA	TRBV5-1	TRBJ2-1	TGCGCCAGCAGCTTACTGGGACTAGCGGGAGGGATTGAGCAGTTCTTC	CASSLLGLAGGIEQFF
NA	NA	TRBV7-2	TRBJ1-5	TGTGCCAGCAGTCAGACCACAGGGAATCAGCCCCAGCATTTT	CASSQTTGNQPQHF
NA	NA	TRBV6-2/TRBV6-3	TRBJ2-5	TGTGCCAGCAGCTCCAATTCAGAGACCCAGTACTTC	CASSSNSETQYF
TRBD1	NA	TRBV25-1	TRBJ1-2	TGTGCCAGCAGTTCCGACAGGGTTTGGTCTAACTATGGCTACACCTTC	CASSSDRVWSNYGYTF
TRBD1	NA	TRBV7-9	TRBJ2-7	TGTGCCAGCACGACCCGAGACAGGGAATTCGAGCAGTACTTC	CASTTRDREFEQYF
NA	NA	TRBV28	TRBJ2-1	TGTGCCAGCAGTTGGGGGCTCTACAATGAGCAGTTCTTC	CASSWGLYNEQFF
NA	NA	TRBV9	TRBJ1-1	TGTGCCAGCAGCGCAGCAGACCGGGTCTTT	CASSAADRVF
NA	NA	TRBV4-1	TRBJ1-2	TGCGCCAGCAGCTTGGCCGAGGGTCCTAACTATGGCTACACCTTC	CASSLAEGPNYGYTF
NA	NA	TRBV30	TRBJ1-5	TGTGCCTGGAGTGTTGGAGGGAGTAATCAGCCCCAGCATTTT	CAWSVGGSNQPQHF
TRBD2	NA	TRBV7-9	TRBJ2-5	TGTGCCAGCAGCCTCCTAGCGGCCCAAGAGACCCAGTACTTC	CASSLLAAQETQYF
TRBD1	NA	TRBV28	TRBJ1-4	TGTGCCAGCAGCCAGGGACAGGTTAATGAAAAACTGTTTTTT	CASSQGQVNEKLFF
TRBD1	NA	TRBV3-1/TRBV3-2	TRBJ2-7	TGTGCCAGCAGCCAAGAAGACAGGGTGAGGCCCTACGAGCAGTACTTC	CASSQEDRVRPYEQYF
TRBD2	once	TRBV5-1	TRBJ2-7	TGCGCCAGCAGCGGGGAGGGATACGAGCAGTACTTC	CASSGEGYEQYF
NA	NA	TRBV30	TRBJ1-6	TGTGCCTGGAGTCAGCAGGGTGGCTCACCCCTCCACTTT	CAWSQQGGSPLHF
NA	NA	TRBV30	TRBJ1-2	TGTGCCTGGATTCCAGGGGCGTGGGTTGGTGGCTACACCTTC	CAWIPGAWVGGYTF
TRBD1	NA	TRBV7-9	TRBJ2-7	TGTGCCAGCAGCTCCCGGACAGGATGGGACGAGCAGTACTTC	CASSSRTGWDEQYF
NA	NA	TRBV19	TRBJ1-2	TGTGCCAGTAGTGCCGATTTCAGCGGCGGCTACACCTTC	CASSADFSGGYTF
NA	NA	TRBV5-8	TRBJ1-2	TGTGCCAGCAGCTTGGCACAGGGTGTGTATGGCTACACCTTC	CASSLAQGVYGYTF
NA	NA	TRBV28	TRBJ1-4	TGTGCCAGCAGTGTCGGGAATAGGAAAGAAAAACTGTTTTTT	CASSVGNRKEKLFF
TRBD2	NA	TRBV6-4	TRBJ2-1	TGTGCCAGCAGTGCGGTCACTAGCGGGAGCTACAATGAGCAGTTCTTC	CASSAVTSGSYNEQFF
TRBD1	NA	TRBV24-1	TRBJ2-5	TGTGCCACCGCCGGGACAGGGGGCGCAGAGACCCAGTACTTC	CATAGTGGAETQYF
NA	NA	TRBV30	TRBJ1-2	TGTGCCTGGAGTCCGACCGGACTAGCCAGCTATGGCTACACCTTC	CAWSPTGLASYGYTF
TRBD1	NA	TRBV5-1	TRBJ2-7	TGCGCCAGCTCTGGGACAGGGTTCGAGCAGTACTTC	CASSGTGFEQYF
NA	NA	TRBV21-1	TRBJ2-7	TGTGCCAGCCGAAGGGGCTATTTCTACGAGCAGTACTTC	CASRRGYFYEQYF
NA	NA	TRBV4-3	TRBJ1-1	TGCGCCAGCAGCCGCTCCACTAGGACTGAAGCTTTCTTT	CASSRSTRTEAFF
TRBD2	NA	TRBV18	TRBJ2-1	TGTGCCAGCTCACTAATAGCGGGAGGTCGCAATGAGCAGTTCTTC	CASSLIAGGRNEQFF
NA	NA	TRBV4-2	TRBJ2-7	TGTGCCAGCAGCCAAGATCGGACCGGGGACTACGAGCAGTACTTC	CASSQDRTGDYEQYF
TRBD2	NA	TRBV27	TRBJ2-3	TGTGCCAGCAGTTCCAGCCAACTAGCGGGGGTTACAGATACGCAGTATTTT	CASSSSQLAGVTDTQYF
TRBD1	NA	TRBV29-1	TRBJ2-2	TGCAGCGTTGGAGAGGGGGCCACCGGGGAGCTGTTTTTT	CSVGEGATGELFF
TRBD2	once	TRBV11-2	TRBJ2-7	TGTGCCAGCAGTACCGGGACTAGGGGTTTGAACGAGCAGTACTTC	CASSTGTRGLNEQYF
NA	NA	TRBV20-1	TRBJ2-3	TGCAGTGCTAGTTTGCTGAGGGGCACAGATACGCAGTATTTT	CSASLLRGTDTQYF
TRBD1	NA	TRBV28	TRBJ1-1	TGTACGACCAGGACAGGTTACACTGAAGCTTTCTTT	CTTRTGYTEAFF
NA	NA	TRBV27	TRBJ1-2	TGTGCCAGCAGTCCCCTGAGGAGGGGGGGAGCTAACTATGGCTACACCTTC	CASSPLRRGGANYGYTF
TRBD1	NA	TRBV5-1	TRBJ2-4	TGCGCCAGCAAGGGGACAGGGGCGGCCAAAAACATTCAGTACTTC	CASKGTGAAKNIQYF
TRBD1	NA	TRBV20-1	TRBJ2-7	TGCAGTATGGACAGGGGCGACGAGCAGTACTTC	CSMDRGDEQYF
NA	NA	TRBV6-5	TRBJ1-2	TGTGCCAGCAGTTTAAAACAGGGTGTACTCTATGGCTACACCTTC	CASSLKQGVLYGYTF
TRBD2	NA	TRBV7-9	TRBJ2-1	TGTGCCAGCAGCCCCAGACTAGCGTTGGATGAGCAGTTCTTC	CASSPRLALDEQFF
NA	NA	TRBV19	TRBJ1-1	TGTGCCAGTACAGGGGACATGAACACTGAAGCTTTCTTT	CASTGDMNTEAFF
NA	NA	TRBV5-1	TRBJ2-5	TGCGCCAGCAGCTCTCACCTAGGGAGGGAGACCCAGTACTTC	CASSSHLGRETQYF
NA	once	TRBV6-5	TRBJ1-1	TGTGCCAGCACTCCGGGGGGGTGGACTGAAGCTTTCTTT	CASTPGGWTEAFF
NA	NA	TRBV28	TRBJ2-1	TGTGCCAGCAGGGGCTCGGCCGTGAGCTCCTACAATGAGCAGTTCTTC	CASRGSAVSSYNEQFF
NA	NA	TRBV27	TRBJ1-2	TGTGCCAGCAGGGAGTGGGGAGCTAACTATGGCTACACCTTC	CASREWGANYGYTF
TRBD1	NA	TRBV5-1	TRBJ2-5	TGCGCCAGCAGCTCCCTAGGACAGGGGGAAGAGACCCAGTACTTC	CASSSLGQGEETQYF
TRBD1	NA	TRBV7-9	TRBJ2-7	TGTGCCAGCAGCGCCCGGGACAGTTACGAGCAGTACTTC	CASSARDSYEQYF
NA	NA	TRBV9	TRBJ1-1	TGTGCCAGCAGCGCGGACACGATGAACACTGAAGCTTTCTTT	CASSADTMNTEAFF
TRBD1	NA	TRBV7-2	TRBJ2-7	TGTGCCAGCAGCTTAATCCGAAGACAGGGGGACAACGAGCAGTACTTC	CASSLIRRQGDNEQYF
NA	NA	TRBV24-1	TRBJ2-1	TGTGCCACCAGTGATTCTAGGCTCGGGTCGGGTCACAATGAGCAGTTCTTC	CATSDSRLGSGHNEQFF
TRBD1	NA	TRBV9	TRBJ2-7	TGTGCCAGCAGCGTAGGGGGAGGGACAGGGAGCTACGAGCAGTACTTC	CASSVGGGTGSYEQYF
NA	NA	TRBV9	TRBJ1-2	TGTGCCAGCAGCTCCCCCGTAGTCGGGGTAGTTGGTGGGGGCTACACCTTC	CASSSPVVGVVGGGYTF
TRBD2	NA	TRBV10-3	TRBJ2-7	TGTGCCATCATGGGACTAGCGGGAGGAGTCTACGAGCAGTACTTC	CAIMGLAGGVYEQYF